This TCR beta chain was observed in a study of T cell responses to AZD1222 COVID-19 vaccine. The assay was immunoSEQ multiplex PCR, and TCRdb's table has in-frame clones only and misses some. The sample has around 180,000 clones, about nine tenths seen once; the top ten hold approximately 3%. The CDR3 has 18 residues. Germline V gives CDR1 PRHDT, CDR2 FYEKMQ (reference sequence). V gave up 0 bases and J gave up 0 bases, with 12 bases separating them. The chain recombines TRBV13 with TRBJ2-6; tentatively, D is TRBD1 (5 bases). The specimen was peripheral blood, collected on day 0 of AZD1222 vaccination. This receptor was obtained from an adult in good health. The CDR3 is CASSLGGARSSGANVLTF. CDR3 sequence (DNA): TGTGCCAGCAGCTTAGGTGGGGCCCGAAGCTCTGGGGCCAACGTCCTGACTTTC. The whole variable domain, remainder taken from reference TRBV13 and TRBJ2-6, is AAGVIQSPRHLIKEKRETATLKCYPIPRHDTVYWYQQGPGQDPQFLISFYEKMQSDKGSIPDRFSAQQFSDYHSELNMSSLELGDSALYFCASSLGGARSSGANVLTFGAGSRLTVL.